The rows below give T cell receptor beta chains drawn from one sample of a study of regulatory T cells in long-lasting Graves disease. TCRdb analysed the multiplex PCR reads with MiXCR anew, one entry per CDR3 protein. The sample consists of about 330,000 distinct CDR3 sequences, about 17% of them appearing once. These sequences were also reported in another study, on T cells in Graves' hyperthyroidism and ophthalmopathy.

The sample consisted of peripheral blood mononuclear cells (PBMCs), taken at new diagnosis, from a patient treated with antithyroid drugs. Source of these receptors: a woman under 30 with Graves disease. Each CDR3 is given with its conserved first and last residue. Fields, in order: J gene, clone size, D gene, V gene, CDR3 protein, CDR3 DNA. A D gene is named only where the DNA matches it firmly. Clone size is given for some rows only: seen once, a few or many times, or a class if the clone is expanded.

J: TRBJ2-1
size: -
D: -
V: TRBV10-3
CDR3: CAITESGEANEQFF
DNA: TGTGCCATCACTGAGAGCGGAGAGGCCAATGAGCAGTTCTTC

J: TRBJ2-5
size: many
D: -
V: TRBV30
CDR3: CAWNIGQQETQYF
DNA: TGTGCCTGGAACATTGGGCAGCAAGAGACCCAGTACTTC

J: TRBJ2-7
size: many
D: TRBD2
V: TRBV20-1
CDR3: CSAFSGTSGNYEQYF
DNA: TGCAGTGCTTTCTCCGGGACTAGCGGGAACTACGAGCAGTACTTC

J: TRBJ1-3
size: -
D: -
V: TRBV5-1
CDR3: CASSTDSTENTIYF
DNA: TGCGCCAGCAGCACGGACAGCACCGAAAACACCATATATTTT

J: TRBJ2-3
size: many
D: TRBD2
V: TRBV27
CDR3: CASSGGDSTDTQYF
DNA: TGTGCCAGCAGTGGGGGGGATAGCACAGATACGCAGTATTTT

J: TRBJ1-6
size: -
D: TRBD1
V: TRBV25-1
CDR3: CASSEYPGTGNNSPLHF
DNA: TGTGCCAGCAGTGAATATCCCGGGACAGGGAATAATTCACCCCTCCACTTT

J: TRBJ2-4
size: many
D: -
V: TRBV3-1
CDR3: CASSQEVWPKNIQYF
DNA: TGTGCCAGCAGCCAAGAGGTTTGGCCCAAAAACATTCAGTACTTC

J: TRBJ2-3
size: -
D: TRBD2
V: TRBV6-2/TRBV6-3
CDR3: CASSGSGTSTDTQYF
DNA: TGTGCCAGCAGTGGAAGCGGGACTAGCACAGATACGCAGTATTTT

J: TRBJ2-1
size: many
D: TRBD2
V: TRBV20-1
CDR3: CSARDRTSGGVVLNEQFF
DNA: TGCAGTGCTAGAGATCGGACTAGCGGGGGAGTAGTTCTCAATGAGCAGTTCTTC

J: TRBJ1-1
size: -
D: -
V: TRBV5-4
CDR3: CASSLEGFSTEAFF
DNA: TGTGCCAGCAGCTTGGAGGGGTTCAGCACTGAAGCTTTCTTT

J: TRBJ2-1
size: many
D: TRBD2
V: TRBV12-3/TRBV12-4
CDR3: CASSPTSGSVYEQFF
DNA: TGTGCCAGCAGTCCGACTAGCGGGAGCGTCTATGAGCAGTTCTTC

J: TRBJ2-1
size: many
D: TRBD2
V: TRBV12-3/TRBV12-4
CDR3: CASSPNRGASGRNNEQFF
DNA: TGTGCCAGCAGTCCGAACCGAGGGGCTAGCGGGAGAAACAATGAGCAGTTCTTC

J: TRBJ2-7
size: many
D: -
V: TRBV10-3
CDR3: CASKGTERGTPYEQYF
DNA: TGTGCCAGCAAGGGGACAGAGCGGGGAACGCCATACGAGCAGTACTTC

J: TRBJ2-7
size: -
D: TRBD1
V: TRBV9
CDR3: CASSAGLGQGGEQYF
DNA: TGTGCCAGCAGCGCCGGTTTGGGACAGGGTGGCGAGCAGTACTTC

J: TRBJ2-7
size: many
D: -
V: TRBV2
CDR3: CATTNEQYF
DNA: TGTGCCACGACTAACGAGCAGTACTTC